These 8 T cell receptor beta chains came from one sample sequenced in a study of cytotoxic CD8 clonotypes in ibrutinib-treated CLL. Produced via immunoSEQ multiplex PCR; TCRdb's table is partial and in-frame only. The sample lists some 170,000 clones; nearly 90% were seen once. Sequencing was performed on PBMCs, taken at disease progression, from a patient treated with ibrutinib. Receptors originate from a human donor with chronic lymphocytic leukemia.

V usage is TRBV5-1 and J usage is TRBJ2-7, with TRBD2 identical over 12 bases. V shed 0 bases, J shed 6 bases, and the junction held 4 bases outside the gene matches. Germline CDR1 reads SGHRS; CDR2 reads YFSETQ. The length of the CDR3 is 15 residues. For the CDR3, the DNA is TGCGCCAGCAGCTTGGGACTAGCGGGAGAGGTCGAGCAGTACTTC. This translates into CASSLGLAGEVEQYF. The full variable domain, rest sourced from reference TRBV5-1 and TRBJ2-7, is KAGVTQTPRYLIKTRGQQVTLSCSPISGHRSVSWYQQTPGQGLQFLFEYFSETQRNKGNFPGRFSGRQFSNSRSEMNVSTLELGDSALYLCASSLGLAGEVEQYFGPGTRLTVT.

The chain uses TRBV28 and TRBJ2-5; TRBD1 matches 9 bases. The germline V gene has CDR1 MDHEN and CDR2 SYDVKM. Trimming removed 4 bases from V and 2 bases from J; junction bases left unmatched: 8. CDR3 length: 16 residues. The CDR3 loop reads CASSSPRTGDQETQYF. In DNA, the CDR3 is TGTGCCAGCAGTTCCCCGCGGACAGGGGATCAAGAGACCCAGTACTTC.

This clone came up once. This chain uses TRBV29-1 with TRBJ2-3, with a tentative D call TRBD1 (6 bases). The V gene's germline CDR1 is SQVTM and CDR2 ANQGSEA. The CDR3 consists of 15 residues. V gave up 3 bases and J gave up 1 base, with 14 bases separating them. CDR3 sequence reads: CSVEDTGYGTDTQYF. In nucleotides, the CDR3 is TGCAGCGTTGAGGATACAGGGTACGGCACAGATACGCAGTATTTT.

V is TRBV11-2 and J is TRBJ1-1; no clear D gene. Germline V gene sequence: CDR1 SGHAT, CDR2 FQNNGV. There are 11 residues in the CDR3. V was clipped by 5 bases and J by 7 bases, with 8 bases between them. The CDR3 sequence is CASSAWIEAFF. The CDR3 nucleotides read TGTGCCAGCAGCGCGTGGATTGAAGCTTTCTTT. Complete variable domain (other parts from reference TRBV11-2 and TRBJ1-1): EAGVAQSPRYKIIEKRQSVAFWCNPISGHATLYWYQQILGQGPKLLIQFQNNGVVDDSQLPKDRFSAERLKGVDSTLKIQPAKLEDSAVYLCASSAWIEAFFGQGTRLTVV.

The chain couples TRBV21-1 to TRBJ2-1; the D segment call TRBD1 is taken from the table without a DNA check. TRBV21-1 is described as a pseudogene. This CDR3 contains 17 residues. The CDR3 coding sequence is TGTGCCAGCAGCAAAGAATCCGGGACAGGGGCCTACAATGAGCAGTTCTTC. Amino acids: CASSKESGTGAYNEQFF.

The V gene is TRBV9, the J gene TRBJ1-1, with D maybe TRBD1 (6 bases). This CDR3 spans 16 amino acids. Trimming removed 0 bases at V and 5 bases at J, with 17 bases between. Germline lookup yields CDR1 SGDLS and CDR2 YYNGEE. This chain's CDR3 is CASSVDTGYGRTEAFF. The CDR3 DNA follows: TGTGCCAGCAGCGTAGACACAGGGTATGGTCGGACTGAAGCTTTCTTT.

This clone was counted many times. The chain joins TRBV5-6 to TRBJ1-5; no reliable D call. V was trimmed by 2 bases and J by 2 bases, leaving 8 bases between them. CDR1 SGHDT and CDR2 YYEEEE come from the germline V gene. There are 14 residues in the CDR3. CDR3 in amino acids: CASSFLLGNQPQHF. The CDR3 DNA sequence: TGTGCCAGCAGCTTCCTCTTGGGCAATCAGCCCCAGCATTTT.

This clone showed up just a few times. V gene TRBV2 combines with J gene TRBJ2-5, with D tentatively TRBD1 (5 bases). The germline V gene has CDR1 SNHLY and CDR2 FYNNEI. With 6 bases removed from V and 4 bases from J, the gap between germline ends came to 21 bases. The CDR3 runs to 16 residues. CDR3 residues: CASSYDDRNTGETQYF. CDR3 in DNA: TGTGCCAGCAGCTACGACGACAGAAATACCGGAGAGACCCAGTACTTC.